This T cell receptor (beta chain) was sequenced in a study of technical replicates of blood from a handful of donors. Repertoires were generated with immunoSEQ multiplex PCR, while TCRdb's copy carries only in-frame clones and drops some. The data contain around 72,000 clones, approximately 90% of them singletons. V was pared by 5 bases and J by 2 bases, with 10 bases of the junction left unmatched. Germline V lookup: CDR1 MNHEY, CDR2 SMNVEV (reference sequence). The CDR3 is 17 amino acids. The clonotype originates from a human donor in good health. Some clones in this sample may be carry-over from other donors' samples. The sequenced sample consisted of PBMCs. The V call is TRBV27, the J call TRBJ1-3; 9 bases align to TRBD1. Here the CDR3 reads CASSPARDRAPGNTIYF. CDR3 coding DNA: TGTGCCAGCAGTCCCGCGAGGGACAGGGCCCCTGGAAACACCATATATTTT.